The 31 T cell receptor beta chains below were found in one sample sequenced in a study of identical twins. TCRdb passed the 5' RACE reads through MiXCR, listing each CDR3 protein once. Of more than 600,000 distinct CDR3 sequences listed, about 20% are singletons. The sample was also linked to a second study, of T cells expressing NK-cell markers.

Sequences were obtained from PBMCs. These receptors came from a woman aged 18-29 years in good health.

The gene calls are TRBV20-1 and TRBJ2-7; 11 bases align to TRBD2. After removal of 4 bases from V and 4 bases from J, the junction contained 6 bases not matched to a gene. The CDR3 length is 14 residues. Germline V CDR1 and CDR2: DFQATT, SNEGSKA (reference sequence). Here the CDR3 DNA reads TGCAGTGCTACAACTAGCGGGAGCGTGTACGAGCAGTACTTC. Amino acid sequence: CSATTSGSVYEQYF.

This clonotype occurred a few times. The rearrangement uses TRBV6-5 and TRBJ2-3; 8 positions match TRBD2. The germline CDR1 and CDR2 sequences are MNHEY and SVGAGI. V shed 2 bases and J 1 base; nucleotides not matched to a gene: 2. This CDR3 has 15 amino acids. CDR3 coding DNA: TGTGCCAGCAGTTACCGGCGGGGGGGCACAGATACGCAGTATTTT. Protein: CASSYRRGGTDTQYF.

This clonotype was seen once. V is TRBV5-5 and J is TRBJ2-7; 7 bases agree with TRBD1. In germline, CDR1 is SGHKS, CDR2 YYEKEE (reference sequence). Trimming at V came to 4 bases and at J to 3 bases, leaving 10 bases not matched to a gene. This CDR3 is 15 amino acids long. In DNA form, the CDR3 reads TGTGCCAGCAGCCCACGGACAGGAACGAACTACGAGCAGTACTTC. Translation: CASSPRTGTNYEQYF. The whole variable domain, remainder taken from reference TRBV5-5 and TRBJ2-7, is DAGVTQSPTHLIKTRGQQVTLRCSPISGHKSVSWYQQVLGQGPQFIFQYYEKEERGRGNFPDRFSARQFPNYSSELNVNALLLGDSALYLCASSPRTGTNYEQYFGPGTRLTVT.

The chain recombines TRBV12-3 or TRBV12-4 with TRBJ2-7, with 12 bases that match TRBD2. The length of the CDR3 is 14 residues. V lost 7 bases and J lost 5; bases outside the gene matches: 6. CDR3 region: CASNRLAGDDEQYF. In DNA, the CDR3 is TGTGCCAGCAATCGACTAGCGGGAGACGACGAGCAGTACTTC.

This clonotype was observed a handful of times. The V gene is TRBV6-2 or TRBV6-3, the J gene TRBJ2-5; D unresolved. This CDR3 comprises 13 residues. V gave up 3 bases and J gave up 5 bases, with 10 bases separating them. The germline V gene has CDR1 MNHEY and CDR2 SVGEGT. CDR3 residues: CASSYARVETQYF. CDR3 DNA: TGTGCCAGCAGTTATGCAAGGGTGGAGACCCAGTACTTC.

The chain is built from TRBV29-1 and TRBJ1-2; D gene ambiguous. CDR3 length equals 12 residues. Germline V lookup: CDR1 SQVTM, CDR2 ANQGSEA. The ends were cut back, 6 bases at V and 3 bases at J, with 11 bases in the middle. CDR3 in DNA: TGCAGCGTAGATGACTCAGACTATGGCTACACCTTC. The encoded protein is CSVDDSDYGYTF.

This clonotype turned up a few times. V is TRBV20-1 and J is TRBJ2-7; D is unclear. Looked up from germline, CDR1 is DFQATT and CDR2 is SNEGSKA (reference sequence). Deletions cut 2 bases from V and 5 bases from J, with 10 bases between. CDR3 length: 12 residues. Written as DNA, the CDR3 is TGCAGTGCTAGACTTTTGGAGAACGAGCAGTACTTC. Residues: CSARLLENEQYF.

This clonotype was recorded a few times. The chain has TRBV27 and TRBJ2-2, with no clear D. Germline V gene lookup returns CDR1 MNHEY and CDR2 SMNVEV (reference sequence). This CDR3 has 19 residues. Trimming cost V 7 bases and J 2 bases, with 26 bases left between them. The CDR3 DNA is TGTGCCAGCAAAAGGCGGTGGGCTACAGAAGCAGTAAACACCGGGGAGCTGTTTTTT. It yields the protein CASKRRWATEAVNTGELFF.

This clonotype was counted only a few times. This chain uses TRBV6-5 with TRBJ1-3, with no clear D. This CDR3 spans 16 amino acids. With 0 bases removed from V and 0 bases from J, the gap between germline ends came to 9 bases. CDR1 MNHEY and CDR2 SVGAGI come from the germline V gene. CDR3 bases: TGTGCCAGCAGTTACTCGGTCCAGAGCTCTGGAAACACCATATATTTT. It is translated as CASSYSVQSSGNTIYF.

The chain carries TRBV9 and TRBJ2-7; D perhaps matches TRBD1 (6 bases). Trimming left V 0 bases short and J 1 base short, with 8 bases between. The CDR3 consists of 14 residues. CDR1 is SGDLS, CDR2 YYNGEE, per germline. DNA for the CDR3: TGTGCCAGCAGCGTAGCTGGGACATCCTACGAGCAGTACTTC. Protein sequence: CASSVAGTSYEQYF.

This clonotype has a handful of counts. V is TRBV7-2 and J is TRBJ2-2; D uncertain. V lost 6 bases and J 11 bases, leaving 16 bases between the germline ends. The V gene's germline CDR1 is SGHTA and CDR2 FQGNSA. The CDR3 consists of 13 residues. CDR3 region: CASSYAGNTELFF. The CDR3 coding sequence is TGTGCCAGCAGTTACGCCGGAAATACCGAGCTGTTTTTT.

The V call is TRBV7-8, the J call TRBJ2-1; no firm D call. CDR1 and CDR2 from the germline V gene are SGHVS and FQNEAQ. The V end lost 3 bases, the J end lost 0 bases, and 15 bases lay between the germline ends. The CDR3 sequence is 17 residues long. The CDR3 spells CASSFPATVSSYNEQFF. The DNA for the CDR3 is TGTGCCAGCAGCTTCCCCGCGACTGTCAGCTCCTACAATGAGCAGTTCTTC.

This clonotype was observed a few times. V usage is TRBV29-1 and J usage is TRBJ1-2; D is ambiguous. CDR1 and CDR2 (germline): SQVTM, ANQGSEA. V was shortened by 3 bases and J by 5 bases, with 13 bases between the two germline ends. This CDR3 is built from 13 residues. The CDR3 spells CSVDTTRGYGYTF. CDR3 in DNA: TGCAGCGTTGACACCACAAGAGGGTATGGCTACACCTTC.

This clonotype was counted only a few times. The chain carries TRBV5-6 and TRBJ1-1, with a tentative D call TRBD1 (5 bases). The CDR3 has 14 amino acids. With 3 bases removed from V and 3 bases from J, the gap between germline ends came to 12 bases. The germline V gene encodes CDR1 SGHDT and CDR2 YYEEEE. The CDR3 region has the DNA TGTGCCAGCAGCTCGGGACTGGGCGACACTGAAGCTTTCTTT. Translated: CASSSGLGDTEAFF.

This clonotype turned up a few times. For the CDR3, the DNA is TGTGCCAGCAGTGAGGAGCGGGGGGGGGATACGCAGTATTTT. It is translated as CASSEERGGDTQYF. The chain joins TRBV6-1 to TRBJ2-3; 10 bases are shared with TRBD2. J gave up 6 bases and V 3 bases, and 3 bases lay outside the gene matches. The CDR3 runs to 14 residues. The germline CDR1 and CDR2 sequences are MNHNS and SASEGT.

This clonotype was observed many times. The chain recombines TRBV6-1 with TRBJ2-7; a weak D match, TRBD1 (6 bases). Germline V gene data show CDR1 as MNHNS and CDR2 as SASEGT. This CDR3 spans 13 amino acids. V lost 6 bases and J 2 bases, leaving 11 bases between the germline ends. CDR3 sequence (DNA): TGTGCCAGCAGCTCCGGACAGACCTACGAGCAGTACTTC. This sequence encodes CASSSGQTYEQYF.

This clonotype has just a few counts. The rearrangement uses TRBV30 and TRBJ2-7; D might be TRBD1 (6 bases). The CDR3 runs 11 residues. V shed 4 bases and J shed 2 bases, with 6 bases lying between them. Germline assignment: CDR1 GTSNPN and CDR2 SVGIG (reference sequence). The CDR3 DNA reads as TGTGCCTGGAACAGGGCCTACGAGCAGTACTTC. Encoded protein: CAWNRAYEQYF. Together with reference TRBV30 and TRBJ2-7, the CDR3 gives the full variable domain: SQTIHQWPATLVQPVGSPLSLECTVEGTSNPNLYWYRQAAGRGLQLLFYSVGIGQISSEVPQNLSASRPQDRQFILSSKKLLLSDSGFYLCAWNRAYEQYFGPGTRLTVT.

The chain employs TRBV15 and TRBJ2-5; TRBD2 matches 11 bases. There are 16 residues in the CDR3. V was pared by 0 bases and J by 4 bases, with 4 bases of the junction left unmatched. Germline assignment: CDR1 LNHNV and CDR2 YYDKDF (reference sequence). CDR3 nucleotide sequence: TGTGCCACCAGCAGAGAGCACACTAGCGGGAGAGAGACCCAGTACTTC. Its protein product is CATSREHTSGRETQYF.

This clonotype turned up a few times. The chain recombines TRBV5-6 with TRBJ2-4; TRBD1 aligns across 12 bases. This CDR3 is built from 17 residues. With V trimmed by 4 bases and J by 1 base, 6 bases remained unmatched. Per germline, CDR1 SGHDT and CDR2 YYEEEE. CDR3 DNA sequence: TGTGCCAGCAGCAGATACGGGACAGGGGGCGCCAAAAACATTCAGTACTTC. It translates to CASSRYGTGGAKNIQYF.

This clonotype was observed at least ten times. This chain uses TRBV12-3 or TRBV12-4 with TRBJ2-3; D gene uncertain. The length of the CDR3 is 13 residues. Trimming pared 2 bases from V and 0 bases from J, leaving 3 bases between. The DNA for the CDR3 is TGTGCCAGCAGTTTATTGAGCACAGATACGCAGTATTTT. The encoded protein is CASSLLSTDTQYF.

J is TRBJ2-7 and V is TRBV3-1; tentative D call: TRBD2 (5 bases). CDR1 LGHDT and CDR2 YNNKEL come from the germline V gene (reference sequence). CDR3 size: 14 residues. Between the trimmed V and J ends, which lost 2 bases and 3 bases, there was a span of 11 bases. As DNA, the CDR3 is TGTGCCAGCAGCCAAAAGGCGGGTCACTACGAGCAGTACTTC. It encodes CASSQKAGHYEQYF.

This chain joins TRBV7-2 and TRBJ2-7; 7 nucleotides match TRBD2. The CDR3 runs to 16 residues. CDR1 SGHTA and CDR2 FQGNSA come from the germline V gene. With 2 bases clipped from V and 5 bases from J, the junction kept 12 bases outside the gene matches. In DNA, the CDR3 is TGTGCCAGCAGCTTAATACGGGGGGATAGGGGAGACGAGCAGTACTTC. It codes for CASSLIRGDRGDEQYF.

This clonotype has a handful of counts. This chain uses TRBV12-3 or TRBV12-4 with TRBJ2-1; D remains ambiguous. This CDR3 has 15 amino acids. With 2 bases removed from V and 15 bases from J, the gap between germline ends came to 23 bases. The DNA of the CDR3 is TGTGCCAGCAGTTTAACCTTATCTCTCCGAATCCCGGGGTTCTTC. Protein: CASSLTLSLRIPGFF.

This clonotype was counted a few times. This chain joins TRBV12-3 or TRBV12-4 and TRBJ2-3; possible D gene TRBD2, 6 bases. CDR3 length equals 14 residues. V was shortened by 0 bases and J by 9 bases, with 13 bases between the two germline ends. The DNA for the CDR3 is TGTGCCAGCAGTTTAGCGGGAGGTTATGACACGCAGTATTTT. It yields the protein CASSLAGGYDTQYF.

V is TRBV20-1 and J is TRBJ1-2; tentative D call: TRBD1 (5 bases). The CDR3 totals 12 residues. The germline V gene encodes CDR1 DFQATT and CDR2 SNEGSKA (reference sequence). This CDR3 reads CTLTGGVYGYTF. DNA of the CDR3: TGCACTCTCACCGGGGGTGTCTATGGCTACACCTTC.

This clonotype was counted between two and nine times. The chain has TRBV10-2 and TRBJ2-2; maybe TRBD1 (5 bases). The V gene lost 6 bases and the J gene lost 3 bases, with 8 bases spanning the gap. There are 13 residues in the CDR3. The germline V gene encodes CDR1 WSHSY and CDR2 SAAADI. The CDR3 DNA sequence: TGCGCCAGCAGAAGACAGTACACCGGGGAGCTGTTTTTT. Protein product: CASRRQYTGELFF.

This clonotype showed up just a few times. The chain uses TRBV10-3 and TRBJ2-1, with 11 bases lining up with TRBD1. The CDR3 totals 16 residues. Germline CDR1 ENHRY, CDR2 SYGVKD. The J segment lost 8 bases and the V segment lost 11 bases, leaving 17 bases of the junction unmatched. CDR3 region: CAVRGNTGQGVDEQFF. The DNA of the CDR3 is TGTGCCGTCCGGGGGAATACGGGACAGGGGGTAGATGAGCAGTTCTTC.

In its sample, this clonotype was seen a few times. This chain connects TRBV19 to TRBJ2-1; D possibly matches TRBD1 or TRBD2 (5 bases each). This CDR3 contains 13 residues. V was cut by 4 bases and J by 5 bases, with 9 bases left in between. Germline assignment: CDR1 LNHDA and CDR2 SQIVND (reference sequence). The CDR3 DNA reads as TGTGCCAGTAGTAGGCAGGGACACAATGAGCAGTTCTTC. Amino acid sequence: CASSRQGHNEQFF.

The V gene is TRBV12-3 or TRBV12-4, the J gene TRBJ2-3; D may correspond to TRBD1 or TRBD2 (5 bases each). The CDR3 has 16 amino acids. The ends were cut back, 6 bases at V and 0 bases at J, with 16 bases in the middle. CDR3 bases: TGTGCCAGCAGCCTACGACGGGGACCTAGCACAGATACGCAGTATTTT. It codes for CASSLRRGPSTDTQYF.

This clonotype came up once. Just one base apart from a much larger clone, this may be a read error. The gene calls are TRBV6-1 and TRBJ1-5; no reliable D call. The CDR3 totals 13 residues. From germline, CDR1 is MNHNS and CDR2 SASEGT. The CDR3 is CAISEANIQPQHF. The CDR3, as DNA: TGTGCCATCAGTGAAGCGAACATCCAGCCCCAGCATTTT.

The chain joins TRBV5-1 to TRBJ2-5, with D possibly matching TRBD2 (5 bases). The CDR3 totals 19 residues. Germline V lookup: CDR1 SGHRS, CDR2 YFSETQ. V shed 5 bases and J shed 5 bases, with 31 bases lying between them. CDR3 coding DNA: TGCGCCAGCAGGCTCGCTATAGGGCACACGGGGAGAGTGGGGGAGACCCAGTACTTC. Translating gives CASRLAIGHTGRVGETQYF. The whole variable domain, filled in from reference TRBV5-1 and TRBJ2-5, reads KAGVTQTPRYLIKTRGQQVTLSCSPISGHRSVSWYQQTPGQGLQFLFEYFSETQRNKGNFPGRFSGRQFSNSRSEMNVSTLELGDSALYLCASRLAIGHTGRVGETQYFGPGTRLLVL.